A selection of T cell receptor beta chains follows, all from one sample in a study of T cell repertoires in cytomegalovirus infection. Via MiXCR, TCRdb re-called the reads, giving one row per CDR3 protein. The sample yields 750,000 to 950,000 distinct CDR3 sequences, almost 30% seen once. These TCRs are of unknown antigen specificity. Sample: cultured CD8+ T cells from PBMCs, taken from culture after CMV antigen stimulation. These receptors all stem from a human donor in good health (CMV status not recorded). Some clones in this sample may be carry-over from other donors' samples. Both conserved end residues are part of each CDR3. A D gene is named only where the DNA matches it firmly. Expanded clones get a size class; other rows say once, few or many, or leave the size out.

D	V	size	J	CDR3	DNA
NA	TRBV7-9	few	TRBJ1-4	CASSFNQGLGEKLFF	TGTGCCAGCAGCTTCAACCAGGGGCTGGGTGAAAAACTGTTTTTT
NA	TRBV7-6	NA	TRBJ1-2	CASSLVISSGGYTF	TGTGCCAGCAGCCTAGTGATCTCTTCGGGTGGCTACACCTTC
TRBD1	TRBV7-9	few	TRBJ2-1	CASSLQGAMLGNEQFF	TGTGCCAGCAGCCTACAGGGGGCTATGCTAGGGAATGAGCAGTTCTTC
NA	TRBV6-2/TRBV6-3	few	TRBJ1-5	CASSYGIDPKDQPQHF	TGTGCCAGCAGTTACGGTATAGACCCTAAGGATCAGCCCCAGCATTTT
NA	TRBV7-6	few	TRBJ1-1	CASGGGGHTEAFF	TGTGCCAGCGGGGGAGGGGGTCACACTGAAGCTTTCTTT
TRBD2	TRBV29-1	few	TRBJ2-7	CSVERLAGGTYEQYF	TGCAGCGTTGAAAGGCTAGCGGGGGGCACCTACGAGCAGTACTTC
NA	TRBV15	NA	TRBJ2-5	CATSIPRGSGWTQYF	TGTGCCACCAGCATACCACGGGGGAGCGGATGGACCCAGTACTTC
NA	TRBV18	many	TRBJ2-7	CASSPPTSPPYEQYF	TGTGCCAGCTCACCACCTACCAGTCCACCCTACGAGCAGTACTTC
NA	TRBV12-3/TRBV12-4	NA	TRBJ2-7	CASRGRSSYEQYF	TGTGCCAGCAGGGGACGGAGCTCCTACGAGCAGTACTTC
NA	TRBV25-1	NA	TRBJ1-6	CASGDKFDSPLHF	TGTGCCAGTGGGGACAAATTTGATTCACCCCTCCACTTT
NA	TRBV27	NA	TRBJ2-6	CASSLGRPGANVLTF	TGTGCCAGCAGTTTAGGGAGGCCTGGGGCCAACGTCCTGACTTTC
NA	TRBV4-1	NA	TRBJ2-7	CASSQARGGYEQYF	TGCGCCAGCAGCCAAGCCCGAGGGGGTTACGAGCAGTACTTC
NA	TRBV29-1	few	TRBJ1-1	CSGDGAEAFF	TGCAGCGGAGACGGGGCTGAAGCTTTCTTT
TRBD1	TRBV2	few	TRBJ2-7	CASSEETGIYEQYF	TGTGCCAGCAGTGAAGAGACAGGGATTTACGAGCAGTACTTC
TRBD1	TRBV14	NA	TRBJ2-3	CASSQNTVRQGVTDTQYF	TGTGCCAGCAGCCAGAACACCGTTAGACAGGGGGTTACAGATACGCAGTATTTT
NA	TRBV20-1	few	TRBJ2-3	CSASPAASSTDTQYF	TGCAGTGCTAGCCCAGCGGCTTCTAGCACAGATACGCAGTATTTT
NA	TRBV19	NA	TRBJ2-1	CASSMWDHYNEQFF	TGTGCCAGTAGTATGTGGGATCACTACAATGAGCAGTTCTTC
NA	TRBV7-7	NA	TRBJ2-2	CASSLQGEGELFF	TGTGCTAGCAGCTTACAGGGTGAGGGGGAGCTGTTTTTT
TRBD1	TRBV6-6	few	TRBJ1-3	CASSYWDRGNGNTIYF	TGTGCCAGCAGTTACTGGGACAGGGGTAATGGAAACACCATATATTTT
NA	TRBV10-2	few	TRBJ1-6	CASISRGPHSPLHF	TGCGCCAGCATCTCTAGGGGACCCCATTCACCCCTCCACTTT
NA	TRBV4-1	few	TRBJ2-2	CASSQKPPDSNTGELFF	TGCGCCAGCAGCCAAAAACCACCGGACTCAAACACCGGGGAGCTGTTTTTT
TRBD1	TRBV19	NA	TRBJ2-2	CASSMDPGGTGELFF	TGTGCCAGTAGTATGGACCCAGGGGGCACCGGGGAGCTGTTTTTT
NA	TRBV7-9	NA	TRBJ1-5	CASSLDGTHQPQHF	TGTGCCAGCAGCTTAGATGGGACCCATCAGCCCCAGCATTTT
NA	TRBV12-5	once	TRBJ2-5	CASGLNDAQYF	TGTGCTAGTGGCCTAAATGACGCCCAGTACTTC
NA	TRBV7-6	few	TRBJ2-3	CASSLRRFGTDTQYF	TGTGCCAGCAGCTTACGCCGGTTCGGCACAGATACGCAGTATTTT
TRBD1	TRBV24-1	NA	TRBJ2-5	CATSSLSGTGQETQYF	TGTGCCACCAGCAGCCTATCCGGGACAGGCCAAGAGACCCAGTACTTC
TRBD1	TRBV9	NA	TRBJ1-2	CASSYSGTDYGYTF	TGTGCCAGCAGCTACTCCGGGACAGACTATGGCTACACCTTC
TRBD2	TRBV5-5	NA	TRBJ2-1	CASSPAGESGGHRNEQFF	TGTGCCAGCAGCCCCGCGGGAGAGAGCGGGGGACATCGCAATGAGCAGTTCTTC
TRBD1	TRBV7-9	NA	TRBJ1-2	CASSTPTEGARGDYGYTF	TGTGCCAGCAGCACTCCGACCGAGGGGGCACGGGGGGACTATGGCTACACCTTC
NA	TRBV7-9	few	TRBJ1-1	CASRMEATEAFF	TGTGCCAGCCGAATGGAGGCGACTGAAGCTTTCTTT
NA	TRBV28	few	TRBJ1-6	CASSSPLRERNSPLHF	TGTGCCAGCAGTTCTCCTCTCAGGGAAAGAAATTCACCCCTCCACTTT
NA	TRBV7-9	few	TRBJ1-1	CASSTRMRPREDTEAFF	TGTGCCAGCAGCACACGGATGAGGCCCAGGGAAGACACTGAAGCTTTCTTT
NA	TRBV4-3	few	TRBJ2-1	CASSQGLWVIHNEQFF	TGCGCCAGCAGCCAAGGACTATGGGTGATCCACAATGAGCAGTTCTTC
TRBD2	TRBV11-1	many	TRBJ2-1	CASSFPSGNEQFF	TGTGCCAGCAGCTTTCCTAGCGGCAATGAGCAGTTCTTC
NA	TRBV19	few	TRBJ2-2	CASRTGSTGELFF	TGTGCCAGTAGAACAGGGTCCACCGGGGAGCTGTTTTTT
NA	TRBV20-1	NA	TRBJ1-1	CSARVVVAPDQNTEAFF	TGCAGTGCTAGAGTAGTGGTGGCCCCTGATCAGAACACTGAAGCTTTCTTT
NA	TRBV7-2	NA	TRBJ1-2	CASSLSRTAANLYGYTF	TGTGCCAGCAGCTTAAGTAGGACAGCCGCTAACCTCTATGGCTACACCTTC
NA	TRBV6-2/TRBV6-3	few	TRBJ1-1	CASSYPGYRDTVTEAFF	TGTGCCAGCAGTTACCCAGGGTACCGCGATACGGTCACTGAAGCTTTCTTT
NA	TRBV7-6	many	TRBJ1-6	CASSSSEGGAESPLHF	TGTGCCAGCAGCTCCAGCGAGGGGGGTGCGGAATCACCCCTCCACTTT
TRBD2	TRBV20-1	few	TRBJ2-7	CSARNEAGPFYEQYF	TGCAGTGCTAGAAACGAAGCGGGACCCTTCTACGAGCAGTACTTC
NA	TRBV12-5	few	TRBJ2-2	CASVPSLPTGELFF	TGTGCTAGTGTCCCTTCGCTGCCCACCGGGGAGCTGTTTTTT
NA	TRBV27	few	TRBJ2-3	CASSRYAGSSTDTQYF	TGTGCCAGCAGTCGCTACGCAGGATCAAGCACAGATACGCAGTATTTT
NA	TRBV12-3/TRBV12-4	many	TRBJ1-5	CASTPDPVNSNQPQHF	TGTGCCAGCACCCCTGATCCGGTCAATAGCAATCAGCCCCAGCATTTT
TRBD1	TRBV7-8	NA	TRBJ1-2	CASSSPAGGTGAIGYAF	TGTGCCAGCAGCTCCCCCGCGGGTGGGACAGGGGCGATTGGCTACGCCTTC